This T cell receptor beta chain stems from a study of cytomegalovirus exposure and HLA in healthy donors. The PCR ran on 60 Vbeta and 13 Jbeta primers. Assay used: immunoSEQ multiplex PCR; TCRdb lists only in-frame clones, some missing. Of tens of thousands of clones listed, roughly two thirds were seen once; the top ten hold 6.5% to 7.5%. The CDR3 totals 15 residues. Germline V gene data show CDR1 as SGHRS and CDR2 as YFSETQ. Trimming took 6 bases from V and 5 from J; bases not matched to a gene: 10. V and J are TRBV5-1 and TRBJ2-3, with 9 bases matching TRBD1. The TCR was taken from a woman in her forties or fifties in good health and CMV-seropositive. Sequenced material: PBMCs. CDR3: CASTEDRGIRDTQYF. CDR3 bases: TGCGCCAGCACCGAAGACAGGGGGATTAGAGATACGCAGTATTTT.